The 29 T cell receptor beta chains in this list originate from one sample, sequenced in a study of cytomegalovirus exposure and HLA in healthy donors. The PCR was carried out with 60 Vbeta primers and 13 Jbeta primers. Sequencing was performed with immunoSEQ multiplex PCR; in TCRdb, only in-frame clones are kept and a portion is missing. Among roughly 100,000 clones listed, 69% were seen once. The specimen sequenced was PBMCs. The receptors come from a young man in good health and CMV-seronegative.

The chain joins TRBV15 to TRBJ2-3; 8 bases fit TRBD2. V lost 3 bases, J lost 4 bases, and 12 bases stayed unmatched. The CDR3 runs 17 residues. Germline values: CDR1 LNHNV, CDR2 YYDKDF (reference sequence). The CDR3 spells CATSRPPGGARPDTQYF. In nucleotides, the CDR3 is TGTGCCACCAGCAGGCCCCCGGGGGGGGCGCGCCCAGATACGCAGTATTTT.

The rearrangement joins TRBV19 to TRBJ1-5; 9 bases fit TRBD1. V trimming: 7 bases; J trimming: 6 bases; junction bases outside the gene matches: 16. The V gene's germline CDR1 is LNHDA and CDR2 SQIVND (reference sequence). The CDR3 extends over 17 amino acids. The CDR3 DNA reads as TGTGCCAGTAAAGGGGCGAGGGACAGGGTGATAAGTCAGCCCCAGCATTTT. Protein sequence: CASKGARDRVISQPQHF.

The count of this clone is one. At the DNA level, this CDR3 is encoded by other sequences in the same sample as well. The CDR3 DNA is TGTGCCAGCAGCTTGGGGCTTACAGGGGCATCCAACTATGGCTACACCTTC. Translation gives CASSLGLTGASNYGYTF. The chain uses TRBV5-6 and TRBJ1-2; 7 bases match TRBD1. Germline V gene data show CDR1 as SGHDT and CDR2 as YYEEEE. V dropped 0 bases and J dropped 2; count of bases not matched to a gene: 10. The CDR3 spans 17 residues.

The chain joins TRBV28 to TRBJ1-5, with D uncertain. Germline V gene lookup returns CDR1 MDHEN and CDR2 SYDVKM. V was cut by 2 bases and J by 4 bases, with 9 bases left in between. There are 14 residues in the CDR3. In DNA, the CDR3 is TGTGCCAGCAGTTTACCCCCCTTAAATCAGCCCCAGCATTTT. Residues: CASSLPPLNQPQHF.

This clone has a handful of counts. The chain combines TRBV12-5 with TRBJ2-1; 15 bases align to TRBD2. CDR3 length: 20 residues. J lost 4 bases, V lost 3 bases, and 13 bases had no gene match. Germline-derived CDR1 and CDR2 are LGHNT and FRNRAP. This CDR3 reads CASGFLRTSGRAGGYNEQFF. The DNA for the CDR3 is TGTGCTAGTGGTTTTTTGAGGACTAGCGGGAGGGCCGGAGGGTACAATGAGCAGTTCTTC.

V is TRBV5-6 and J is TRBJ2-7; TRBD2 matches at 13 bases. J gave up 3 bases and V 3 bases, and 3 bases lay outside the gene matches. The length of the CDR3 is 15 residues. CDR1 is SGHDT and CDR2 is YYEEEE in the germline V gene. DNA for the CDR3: TGTGCCAGCAGCTCGGGACTAGCGGGACGCTACGAGCAGTACTTC. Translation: CASSSGLAGRYEQYF.

CDR3 protein: CASSIGDFRWSGPGELFF. In nucleotides, the CDR3 is TGTGCCAGTAGTATCGGGGACTTTAGATGGTCGGGCCCCGGGGAGCTGTTTTTT. The rearrangement joins TRBV19 to TRBJ2-2; tentatively, D is TRBD2 (6 bases). The CDR3 is 18 residues long. V lost 3 bases to trimming and J lost 6 bases, with 23 bases between them. The germline V gene has CDR1 LNHDA and CDR2 SQIVND (reference sequence).

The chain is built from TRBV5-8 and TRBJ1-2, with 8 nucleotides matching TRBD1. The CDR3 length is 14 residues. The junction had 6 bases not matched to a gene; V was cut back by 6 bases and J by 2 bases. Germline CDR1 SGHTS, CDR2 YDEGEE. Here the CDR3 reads CASTRQGANYGYTF. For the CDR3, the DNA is TGTGCCAGCACCCGTCAGGGGGCAAACTATGGCTACACCTTC.

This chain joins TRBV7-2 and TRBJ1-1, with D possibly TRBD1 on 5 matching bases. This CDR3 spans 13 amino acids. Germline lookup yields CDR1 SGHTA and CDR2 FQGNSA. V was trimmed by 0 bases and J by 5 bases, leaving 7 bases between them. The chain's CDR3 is CASSLAGDTEAFF. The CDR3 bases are TGTGCCAGCAGCTTAGCAGGGGATACTGAAGCTTTCTTT.

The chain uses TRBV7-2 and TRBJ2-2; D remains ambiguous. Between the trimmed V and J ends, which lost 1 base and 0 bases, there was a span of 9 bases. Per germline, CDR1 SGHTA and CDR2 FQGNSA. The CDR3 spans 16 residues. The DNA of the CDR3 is TGTGCCAGCAGCTTAGTGTACAGCTCGAACACCGGGGAGCTGTTTTTT. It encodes CASSLVYSSNTGELFF.

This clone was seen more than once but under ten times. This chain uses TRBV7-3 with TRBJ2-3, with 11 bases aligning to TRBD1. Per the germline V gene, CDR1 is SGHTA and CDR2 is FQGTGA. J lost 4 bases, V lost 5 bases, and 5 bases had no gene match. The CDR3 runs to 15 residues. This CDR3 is CASSHGQGAADTQYF. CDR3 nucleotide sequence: TGTGCCAGCAGCCACGGACAGGGGGCCGCAGATACGCAGTATTTT.

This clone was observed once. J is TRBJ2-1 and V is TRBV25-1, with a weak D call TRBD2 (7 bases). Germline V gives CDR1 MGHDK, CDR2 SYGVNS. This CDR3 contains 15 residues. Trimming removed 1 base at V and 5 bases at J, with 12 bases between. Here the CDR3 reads CASSESGGPHNEQFF. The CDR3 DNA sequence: TGTGCCAGCAGTGAATCCGGGGGGCCCCACAATGAGCAGTTCTTC.

CDR3 in amino acids: CASSEGTGLGEQFF. CDR3 nucleotide sequence: TGTGCCAGCAGTGAAGGGACAGGGCTAGGAGAGCAGTTCTTC. The V and J genes are TRBV2 and TRBJ2-1; TRBD1 aligns across 8 bases. The CDR3 is 14 residues long. V lost 1 base and J lost 10; bases outside the gene matches: 6. Germline assignment: CDR1 SNHLY and CDR2 FYNNEI.

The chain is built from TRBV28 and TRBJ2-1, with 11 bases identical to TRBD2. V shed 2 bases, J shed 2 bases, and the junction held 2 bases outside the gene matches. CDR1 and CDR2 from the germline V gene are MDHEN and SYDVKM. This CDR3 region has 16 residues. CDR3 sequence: CASSLPSGRPYNEQFF. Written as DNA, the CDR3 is TGTGCCAGCAGTTTACCTAGCGGGAGGCCCTACAATGAGCAGTTCTTC.

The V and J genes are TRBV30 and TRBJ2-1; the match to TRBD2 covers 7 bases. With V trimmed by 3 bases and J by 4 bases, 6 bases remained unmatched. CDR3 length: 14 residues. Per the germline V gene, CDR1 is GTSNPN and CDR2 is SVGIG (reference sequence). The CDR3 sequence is CAWRRASGYNEQFF. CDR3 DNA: TGTGCCTGGAGGCGGGCTAGCGGATACAATGAGCAGTTCTTC.

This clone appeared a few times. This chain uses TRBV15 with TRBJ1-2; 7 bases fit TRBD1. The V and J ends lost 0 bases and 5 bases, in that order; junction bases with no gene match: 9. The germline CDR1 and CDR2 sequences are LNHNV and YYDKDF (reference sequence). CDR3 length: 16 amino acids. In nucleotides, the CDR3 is TGTGCCACCAGCAGAGATAGGGAAACAGGGGTTTATGGCTACACCTTC. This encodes CATSRDRETGVYGYTF.

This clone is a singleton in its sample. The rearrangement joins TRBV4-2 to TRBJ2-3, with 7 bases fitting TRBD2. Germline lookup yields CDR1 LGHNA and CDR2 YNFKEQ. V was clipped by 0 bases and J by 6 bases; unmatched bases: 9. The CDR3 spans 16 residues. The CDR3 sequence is CASSQDLGGGSDTQYF. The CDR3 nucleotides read TGTGCCAGCAGCCAAGATCTGGGTGGCGGGAGTGATACGCAGTATTTT.

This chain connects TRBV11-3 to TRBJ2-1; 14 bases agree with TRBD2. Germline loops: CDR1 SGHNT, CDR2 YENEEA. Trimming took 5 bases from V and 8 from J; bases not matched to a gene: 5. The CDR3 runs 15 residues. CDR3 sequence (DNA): TGTGCCAGCAGCCACGGGACTAGCGGGAGCGATGAGCAGTTCTTC. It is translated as CASSHGTSGSDEQFF.

Written as DNA, the CDR3 is TGTGCCAGCAGCTTAGAGACTAGCGATGAGCAGTTCTTC. It yields the protein CASSLETSDEQFF. The chain uses TRBV11-3 and TRBJ2-1, with 8 bases matching TRBD2. Losses at the gene ends were 0 bases for V and 8 bases for J; bases not matched to a gene: 0. There are 13 residues in the CDR3. From germline, CDR1 is SGHNT and CDR2 YENEEA.

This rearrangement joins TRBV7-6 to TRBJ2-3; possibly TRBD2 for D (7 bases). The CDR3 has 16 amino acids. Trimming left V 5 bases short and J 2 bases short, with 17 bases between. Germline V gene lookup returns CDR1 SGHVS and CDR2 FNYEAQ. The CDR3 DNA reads TGTGCCAGCAGCCCGGGGAGCGGGACAAACACAGATACGCAGTATTTT. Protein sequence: CASSPGSGTNTDTQYF.

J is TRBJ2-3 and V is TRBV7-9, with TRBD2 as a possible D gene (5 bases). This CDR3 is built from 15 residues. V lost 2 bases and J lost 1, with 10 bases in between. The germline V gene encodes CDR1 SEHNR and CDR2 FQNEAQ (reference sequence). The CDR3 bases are TGTGCCAGCAGCTTAATCGGGGTCGGCACAGATACGCAGTATTTT. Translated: CASSLIGVGTDTQYF.

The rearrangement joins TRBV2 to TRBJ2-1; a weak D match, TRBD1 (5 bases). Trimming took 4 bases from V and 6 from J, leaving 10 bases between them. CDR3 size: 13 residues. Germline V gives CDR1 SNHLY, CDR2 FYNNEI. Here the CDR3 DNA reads TGTGCCAGCAGTGTTCGCCAGGGCAATGAGCAGTTCTTC. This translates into CASSVRQGNEQFF. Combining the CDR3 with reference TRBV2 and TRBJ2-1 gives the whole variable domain EPEVTQTPSHQVTQMGQEVILRCVPISNHLYFYWYRQILGQKVEFLVSFYNNEISEKSEIFDDQFSVERPDGSNFTLKIRSTKLEDSAMYFCASSVRQGNEQFFGPGTRLTVL.

CDR3 sequence reads: CASSYQGAGANVLTF. CDR3 nucleotides: TGTGCCAGCAGTTACCAGGGGGCTGGGGCCAACGTCCTGACTTTC. The chain is built from TRBV6-6 and TRBJ2-6, with 7 positions matching TRBD1. Germline CDR1 reads MNHNY; CDR2 reads SVGAGI (reference sequence). There are 15 residues in the CDR3. J gave up 2 bases and V 2 bases, and 0 bases lay outside the gene matches.

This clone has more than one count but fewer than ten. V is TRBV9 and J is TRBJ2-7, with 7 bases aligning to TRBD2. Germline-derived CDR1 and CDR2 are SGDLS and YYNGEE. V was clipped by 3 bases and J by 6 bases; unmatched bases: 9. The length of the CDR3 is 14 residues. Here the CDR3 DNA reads TGTGCCAGCAGCGGCGGGAGTCCGGGAGGCGAGCAGTACTTC. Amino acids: CASSGGSPGGEQYF.

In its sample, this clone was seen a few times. The CDR3 loop reads CAWSSGTGVYLNTEAFF. The CDR3 DNA reads as TGTGCCTGGAGTTCCGGGACAGGGGTCTACTTGAACACTGAAGCTTTCTTT. This chain uses TRBV30 with TRBJ1-1; 10 bases map to TRBD1. The CDR3 loop spans 17 amino acids. Trimming at V came to 2 bases and at J to 0 bases, leaving 9 bases not matched to a gene. The V gene's germline CDR1 is GTSNPN and CDR2 SVGIG (reference sequence). The whole variable domain, filled in from reference TRBV30 and TRBJ1-1, reads SQTIHQWPATLVQPVGSPLSLECTVEGTSNPNLYWYRQAAGRGLQLLFYSVGIGQISSEVPQNLSASRPQDRQFILSSKKLLLSDSGFYLCAWSSGTGVYLNTEAFFGQGTRLTVV.

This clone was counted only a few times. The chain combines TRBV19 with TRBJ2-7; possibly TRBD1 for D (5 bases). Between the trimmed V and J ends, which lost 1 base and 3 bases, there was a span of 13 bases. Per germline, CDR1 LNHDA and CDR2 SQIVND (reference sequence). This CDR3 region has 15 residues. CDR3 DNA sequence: TGTGCCAGTAGTATAGTAATCGACAGATTCTACGAGCAGTACTTC. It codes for CASSIVIDRFYEQYF.

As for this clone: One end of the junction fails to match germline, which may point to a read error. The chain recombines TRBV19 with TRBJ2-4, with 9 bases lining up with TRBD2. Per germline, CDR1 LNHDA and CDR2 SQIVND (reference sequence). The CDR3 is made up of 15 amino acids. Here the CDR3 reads CASSIGSGSLNSQYF. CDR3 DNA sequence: TGTGCCAGTAGTATTGGTAGCGGGAGTTTGAACAGTCAGTACTTC.

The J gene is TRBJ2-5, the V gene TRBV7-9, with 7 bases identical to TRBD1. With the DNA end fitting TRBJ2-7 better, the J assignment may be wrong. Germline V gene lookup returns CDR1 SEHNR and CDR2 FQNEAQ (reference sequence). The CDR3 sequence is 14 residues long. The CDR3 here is CASSLDRGYYEQYF. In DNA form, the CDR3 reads TGTGCCAGCAGCTTAGACAGGGGTTACTACGAGCAGTACTTC.

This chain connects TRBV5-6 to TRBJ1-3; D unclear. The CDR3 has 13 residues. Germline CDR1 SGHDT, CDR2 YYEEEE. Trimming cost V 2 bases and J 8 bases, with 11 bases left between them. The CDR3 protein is CASSLRGGDTIYF. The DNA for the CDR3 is TGTGCCAGCAGCTTACGAGGCGGAGACACCATATATTTT. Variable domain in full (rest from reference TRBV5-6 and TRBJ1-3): DAGVTQSPTHLIKTRGQQVTLRCSPKSGHDTVSWYQQALGQGPQFIFQYYEEEERQRGNFPDRFSGHQFPNYSSELNVNALLLGDSALYLCASSLRGGDTIYFGEGSWLTVV.